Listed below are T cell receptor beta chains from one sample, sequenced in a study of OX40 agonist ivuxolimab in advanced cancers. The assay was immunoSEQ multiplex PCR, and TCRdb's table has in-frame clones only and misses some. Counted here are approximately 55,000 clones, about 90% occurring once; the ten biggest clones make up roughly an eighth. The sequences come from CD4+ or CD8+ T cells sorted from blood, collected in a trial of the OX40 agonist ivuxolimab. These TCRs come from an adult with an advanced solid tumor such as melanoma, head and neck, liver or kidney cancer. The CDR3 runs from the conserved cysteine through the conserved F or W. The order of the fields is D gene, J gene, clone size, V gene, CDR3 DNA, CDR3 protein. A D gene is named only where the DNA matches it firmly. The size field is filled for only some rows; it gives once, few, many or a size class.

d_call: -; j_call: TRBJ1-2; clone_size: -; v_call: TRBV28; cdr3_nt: TGTGCCAGCAGTCCCCCCGGGAGGGCGGGTTATGGCTACACCTTC; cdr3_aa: CASSPPGRAGYGYTF
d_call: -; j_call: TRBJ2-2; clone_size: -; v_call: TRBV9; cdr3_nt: TGTGCCAGCAGCGTCCCATCGGGCACCGGGGAGCTGTTTTTT; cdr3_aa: CASSVPSGTGELFF
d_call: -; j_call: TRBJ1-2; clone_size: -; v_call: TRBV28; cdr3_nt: TGTGCCAGTACCCAGCATCCGACTAACTATGGCTACACCTTC; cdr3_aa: CASTQHPTNYGYTF
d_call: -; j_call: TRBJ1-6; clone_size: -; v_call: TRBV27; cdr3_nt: TGTGCCAGCAGTTTAGGGGGCGCCAATTCACCCCTCCACTTT; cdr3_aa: CASSLGGANSPLHF
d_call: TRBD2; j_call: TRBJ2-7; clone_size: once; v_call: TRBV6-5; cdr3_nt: TGTGCCAGCACCGCTTGGGGGGGGAGCTCCTACGAGCAGTACTTC; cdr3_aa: CASTAWGGSSYEQYF
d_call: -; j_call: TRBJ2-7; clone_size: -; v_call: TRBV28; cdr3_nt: TGTGCCAGCAGTTTATTGGGAGGTTACGAGCAGTACTTC; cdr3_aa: CASSLLGGYEQYF
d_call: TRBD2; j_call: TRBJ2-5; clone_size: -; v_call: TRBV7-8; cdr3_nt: TGTGCCAGCAGCTTAGGTCGGGCTAGCGGGAGACACCTACAGACCCAGTACTTC; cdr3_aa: CASSLGRASGRHLQTQYF
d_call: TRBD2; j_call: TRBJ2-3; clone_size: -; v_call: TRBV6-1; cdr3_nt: TGTGCCAGCAGTGAACGAGCGGGATTCACAGATACGCAGTATTTT; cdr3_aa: CASSERAGFTDTQYF
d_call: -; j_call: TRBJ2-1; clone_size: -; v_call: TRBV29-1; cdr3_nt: TGCAGCGTTGAAGATTGGACCACCTACAATGAGCAGTTCTTC; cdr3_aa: CSVEDWTTYNEQFF
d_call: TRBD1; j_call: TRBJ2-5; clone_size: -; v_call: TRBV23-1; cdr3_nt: TGCGCCAGCACTTCCGACAGGGGGGCACAAGAGACCCAGTACTTC; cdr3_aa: CASTSDRGAQETQYF
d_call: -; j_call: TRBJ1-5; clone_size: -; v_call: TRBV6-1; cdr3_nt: TGTGCCAGCAGTGCCCCCCAGGGACGGTTCAATCAGCCCCAGCATTTT; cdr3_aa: CASSAPQGRFNQPQHF
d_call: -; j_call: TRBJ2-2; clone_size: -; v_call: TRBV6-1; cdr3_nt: TGTGCCAGCAGTCGATCGGGGGCTCGTACCGGGGAGCTGTTTTTT; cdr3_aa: CASSRSGARTGELFF
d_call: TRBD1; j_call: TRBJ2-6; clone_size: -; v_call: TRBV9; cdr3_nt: TGTGCCAGCAGCGCGGGGACAGCGAGCTCTGGGGCCAACGTCCTGACTTTC; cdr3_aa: CASSAGTASSGANVLTF
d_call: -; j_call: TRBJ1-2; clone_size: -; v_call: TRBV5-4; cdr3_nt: TGTGCCAGCAGCCCTGAGGTAGGGCCCTATGGCTACACCTTC; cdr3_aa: CASSPEVGPYGYTF